The sequence of this T cell receptor beta chain was determined in a study of T-cell reconstitution after alpha-beta-depleted transplantation in children. Regarding the study as a whole: T-cell numbers and diversity, one year after transplant, stemmed largely from T cells that were newly produced. Two months or so post-transplant, alpha-beta T cells reportedly derived from several hundred expanded graft clones. Diversity of TCRbeta at day 60 was high in some patients, arising from surviving recipient T cells and thymic progenitors.

Preparation of the TCRbeta library was carried out with unique molecular identifiers. TCRdb reprocessed the PCR reads with MiXCR, giving one entry per CDR3 protein. The sample includes around 580,000 distinct CDR3 sequences, 25% to 30% of them seen just once. The CDR3 has 14 amino acids. Concerning this clonotype: Its antigen is not identified. A read error may produce the germline difference seen at one junction end.

The rearrangement uses TRBV12-3 or TRBV12-4 and TRBJ2-1; 12 bases are shared with TRBD2. This TCR was recovered from a boy under two years old with Wiskott-Aldrich syndrome, due to receive a stem cell transplant. Sample: PBMCs, taken before TCRalphabeta/CD19-depleted stem cell transplant. The DNA for the CDR3 is TGTGCCAGCAGGACTAGCGGGAGCGTAGGTGAGCAATTCTTC. Its translation is CASRTSGSVGEQFF.